The sequence of this T cell receptor beta chain was determined in a study of vaccination and CD4 T cells after COVID-19. Treatment defined: approximately 10-day PBMC culture with coronavirus spike peptide pools or control peptides (ViraFEST assay). CD4+ T cells that came from the unexposed donor were collected before the COVID-19 pandemic (2011-2018). Researchers challenged CD4+ T cells from unexposed donors with SARS-CoV-2 S/N and four cold-coronavirus spikes, cells permitting. Comment on this clonotype: Its antigen is undetermined.

Overall study findings and caveats: Within convalescent individuals, 304 out of 307 vaccine-specific clones proved to be spike mono-reactive.

The Oncomine TCR Beta short-read assay sequenced DNA from cultured CD4+ T cells. TCRdb reprocessed the PCR reads via MiXCR and lists one record per CDR3 protein. The table includes 6,500 or so distinct CDR3 sequences, more than 45% detected once. CDR3 length: 12 amino acids. CDR1 SNHLY and CDR2 FYNNEI come from the germline V gene. Trimming took 7 bases from V and 3 from J, leaving 6 bases between them. The receptor was isolated from a human donor in good health. The chain employs TRBV2 and TRBJ2-2; D is unclear. Sequenced sample: CD4+ T cells from blood, cultured in vitro. The CDR3 reads CASIRDTGELFF. CDR3 sequence (DNA): TGTGCCAGCATCCGGGACACCGGGGAGCTGTTTTTT.